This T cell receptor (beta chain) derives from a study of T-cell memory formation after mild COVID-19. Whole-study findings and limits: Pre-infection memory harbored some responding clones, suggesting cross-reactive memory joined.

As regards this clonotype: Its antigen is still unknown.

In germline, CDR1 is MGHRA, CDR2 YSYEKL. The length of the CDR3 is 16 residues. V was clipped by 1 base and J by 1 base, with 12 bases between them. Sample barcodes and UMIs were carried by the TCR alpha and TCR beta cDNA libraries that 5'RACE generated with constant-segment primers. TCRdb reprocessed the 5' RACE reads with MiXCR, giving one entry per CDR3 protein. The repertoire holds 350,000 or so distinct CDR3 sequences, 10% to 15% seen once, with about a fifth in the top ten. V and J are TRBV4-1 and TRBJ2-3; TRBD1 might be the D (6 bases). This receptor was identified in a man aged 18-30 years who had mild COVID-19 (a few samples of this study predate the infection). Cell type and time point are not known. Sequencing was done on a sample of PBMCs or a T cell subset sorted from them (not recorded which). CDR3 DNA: TGCGCCAGCAGCCAAGTTGATAGACAGGGCACAGATACGCAGTATTTT. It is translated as CASSQVDRQGTDTQYF.